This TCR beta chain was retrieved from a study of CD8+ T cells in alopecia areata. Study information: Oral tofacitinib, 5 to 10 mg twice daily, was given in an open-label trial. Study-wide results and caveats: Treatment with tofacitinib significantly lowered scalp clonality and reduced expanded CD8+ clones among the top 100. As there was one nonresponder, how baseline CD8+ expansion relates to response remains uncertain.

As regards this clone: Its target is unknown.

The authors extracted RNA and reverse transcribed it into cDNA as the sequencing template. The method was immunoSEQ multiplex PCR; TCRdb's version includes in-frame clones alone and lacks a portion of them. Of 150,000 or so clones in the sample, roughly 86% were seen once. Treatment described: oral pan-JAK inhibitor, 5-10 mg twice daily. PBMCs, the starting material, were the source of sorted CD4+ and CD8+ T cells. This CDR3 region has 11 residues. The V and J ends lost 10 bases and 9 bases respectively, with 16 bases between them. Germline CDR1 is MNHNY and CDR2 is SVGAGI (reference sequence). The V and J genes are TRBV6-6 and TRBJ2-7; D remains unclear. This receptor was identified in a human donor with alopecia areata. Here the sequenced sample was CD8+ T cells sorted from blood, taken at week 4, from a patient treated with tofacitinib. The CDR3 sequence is CAILDGSSQYF. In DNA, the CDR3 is TGTGCCATCTTGGACGGTTCGTCGCAGTACTTC.